This T cell receptor (beta chain) was obtained from a study of OX40 agonist ivuxolimab in advanced cancers. The study's findings and limits: Expanded clones were, on average, more numerous among CD8+ T cells than CD4+.

The CDR3 has 19 amino acids. Germline V gives CDR1 SGHNT, CDR2 YYREEE (reference sequence). J gave up 2 bases and V 3 bases, and 15 bases lay outside the gene matches. Assay: immunoSEQ multiplex PCR; the TCRdb copy retains only in-frame clones and omits some. The sample records about 52,000 clones, about 93% being singletons. People who had autoimmune disease history or systemic immunosuppression were excluded. With baseline, cycle 4 day 1, and cycle 7 day 1 as timepoints, blood was sampled. Comments on this clone: Its antigen is not identified.

The origin of this receptor is an adult with an advanced solid tumor such as melanoma, head and neck, liver or kidney cancer. Source: CD4+ or CD8+ T cells sorted from blood, taken in a trial of the OX40 agonist ivuxolimab. V gene TRBV5-4 combines with J gene TRBJ1-1; 11 nucleotides align to TRBD1. The CDR3 DNA is TGTGCCAGCAGCTCCCGGGACAGGGGGATTCCTCCTCCTAACACTGAAGCTTTCTTT. It encodes CASSSRDRGIPPPNTEAFF.